Each of the 24 T cell receptor beta chains below was sequenced from the same sample in a study of CD8 T cells in Susac syndrome. It was with random hexamers that about 0.45 to 1 ug RNA was reverse transcribed. TCRdb re-derived calls from the immunoSEQ multiplex PCR reads in MiXCR, one entry per CDR3 protein. The data contain 210,000 or so distinct CDR3 sequences, about 94% of them seen just once; the ten biggest clones take up 0.15% to 0.2%. Source material: CD4+ T cells from PBMCs. Receptor source: a human donor with Susac syndrome.

The chain couples TRBV2 to TRBJ2-1, with TRBD2 matching 7 bases. CDR1 SNHLY and CDR2 FYNNEI come from the germline V gene. The CDR3 length is 14 residues. V shed 6 bases, J shed 8 bases, and the junction held 10 bases outside the gene matches. The CDR3 bases are TGTGCCAGCAGGAAGGTTAGCGGGCACGATGAGCAGTTCTTC. This sequence encodes CASRKVSGHDEQFF.

This clonotype has only one observation. In DNA form, the CDR3 reads TGCAGTGCTACTTTGGGCGGCAACTATGGCTACACCTTC. Protein sequence: CSATLGGNYGYTF. V gene TRBV20-1 combines with J gene TRBJ1-2; D uncertain. Trimming took 4 bases from V and 2 from J, leaving 11 bases between them. Germline V gene lookup returns CDR1 DFQATT and CDR2 SNEGSKA (reference sequence). The CDR3 has 13 residues.

The chain is built from TRBV7-9 and TRBJ2-7; 8 nucleotides match TRBD1. From germline, CDR1 is SEHNR and CDR2 FQNEAQ (reference sequence). The CDR3 consists of 13 residues. The trim removed 1 base at V and 5 bases at J, leaving 1 base unmatched. The CDR3 nucleotides read TGTGCCAGCAGCTTAGAACAGGGGGACGAGCAGTACTTC. It yields the protein CASSLEQGDEQYF.

The V gene is TRBV4-2, the J gene TRBJ2-5; D perhaps matches TRBD2 (5 bases). Trimming pared 2 bases from V and 4 bases from J, leaving 11 bases between. This CDR3 has 14 residues. CDR1 is LGHNA, CDR2 YNFKEQ, per germline. The CDR3 here is CASSQRASSETQYF. The CDR3 bases are TGTGCCAGCAGCCAACGGGCTAGCTCAGAGACCCAGTACTTC.

This clonotype was counted once. The chain recombines TRBV7-8 with TRBJ2-3; D ambiguous. The CDR3 spans 15 residues. Germline assignment: CDR1 SGHVS and CDR2 FQNEAQ. Trimming removed 6 bases from V and 0 bases from J, with 13 bases in between. The CDR3, as DNA: TGTGCCAGCAGTCCCCAGACATCGAGCACAGATACGCAGTATTTT. Its translation is CASSPQTSSTDTQYF.

The V and J genes are TRBV6-2 or TRBV6-3 and TRBJ2-7; D might be TRBD2 (6 bases). V was trimmed by 7 bases and J by 2 bases, leaving 18 bases between them. Germline CDR1 reads MNHEY; CDR2 reads SVGEGT. The length of the CDR3 is 15 residues. The CDR3 nucleotides are TGTGCCAGCACCCAGGCGGGATTAGTTGCCTACGAGCAGTACTTC. This sequence encodes CASTQAGLVAYEQYF.

This clonotype is a singleton in its sample. V gene TRBV30 combines with J gene TRBJ1-5; D uncertain. Between the trimmed V and J ends, which lost 2 bases and 0 bases, there was a span of 14 bases. There are 16 residues in the CDR3. Germline V gene lookup returns CDR1 GTSNPN and CDR2 SVGIG (reference sequence). In DNA, the CDR3 is TGTGCCTGGAGTCCGAGCAGTAGTCATAGCAATCAGCCCCAGCATTTT. It encodes CAWSPSSSHSNQPQHF. The variable domain in full, completed from reference TRBV30 and TRBJ1-5, reads SQTIHQWPATLVQPVGSPLSLECTVEGTSNPNLYWYRQAAGRGLQLLFYSVGIGQISSEVPQNLSASRPQDRQFILSSKKLLLSDSGFYLCAWSPSSSHSNQPQHFGDGTRLSIL.

This clonotype appeared a single time. This rearrangement joins TRBV6-2 or TRBV6-3 to TRBJ1-1; D gene unclear. The V end lost 2 bases, the J end lost 1 base, and 8 bases lay between the germline ends. In germline, CDR1 is MNHEY, CDR2 SVGEGT. The CDR3 covers 14 residues. For the CDR3, the DNA is TGTGCCAGCAGTTACGCCACTCCGAACACTGAAGCTTTCTTT. This sequence encodes CASSYATPNTEAFF.

The chain uses TRBV3-1 and TRBJ2-7; D is perhaps TRBD1 or TRBD2 (5 bases each). Germline V gene lookup returns CDR1 LGHDT and CDR2 YNNKEL (reference sequence). V lost 3 bases and J 2 bases, leaving 14 bases between the germline ends. The CDR3 loop spans 15 amino acids. The CDR3 DNA reads TGTGCCAGCAGCCACCCGGCCGGGACCCCCTACGAGCAGTACTTC. Translating it yields CASSHPAGTPYEQYF.

The chain combines TRBV6-5 with TRBJ1-5; D perhaps matches TRBD1 (6 bases). The CDR3 totals 16 residues. Germline lookup yields CDR1 MNHEY and CDR2 SVGAGI. V was pared by 2 bases and J by 7 bases, with 18 bases between. The CDR3 region is CASSYPLSRGVQPQHF. The CDR3 DNA reads TGTGCCAGCAGTTACCCCTTAAGTAGGGGGGTGCAGCCCCAGCATTTT.

The rearrangement joins TRBV20-1 to TRBJ2-3; 10 nucleotides agree with TRBD1. The CDR3 length is 15 residues. The germline V gene encodes CDR1 DFQATT and CDR2 SNEGSKA (reference sequence). The trim removed 0 bases at V and 3 bases at J, leaving 3 bases unmatched. The CDR3, as DNA: TGCAGTGCTAGAGATCGGACAGGGGGTACAGATACGCAGTATTTT. Translating gives CSARDRTGGTDTQYF.

J is TRBJ2-5 and V is TRBV4-2, with 7 bases identical to TRBD1. The J segment lost 5 bases and the V segment lost 5 bases, leaving 11 bases of the junction unmatched. The CDR3 runs to 15 residues. Germline lookup yields CDR1 LGHNA and CDR2 YNFKEQ. CDR3 region: CASSSTGEGKETQYF. The CDR3 nucleotides read TGTGCCAGCAGCTCCACAGGGGAAGGAAAGGAGACCCAGTACTTC.

This rearrangement joins TRBV20-1 to TRBJ1-2, with 7 bases fitting TRBD1. The V gene's germline CDR1 is DFQATT and CDR2 SNEGSKA (reference sequence). After removal of 5 bases from V and 6 bases from J, the junction contained 6 bases not matched to a gene. This CDR3 is built from 12 residues. As DNA, the CDR3 is TGCAGTGCTTTAGACAGGGAAAATGGCTACACCTTC. Protein product: CSALDRENGYTF.

The rearrangement uses TRBV20-1 and TRBJ2-3; D remains ambiguous. Germline-derived CDR1 and CDR2 are DFQATT and SNEGSKA (reference sequence). Trimming removed 3 bases at V and 5 bases at J, with 12 bases between. The CDR3 has 13 residues. This chain's CDR3 is CSASWLEGDTQYF. The CDR3 DNA follows: TGCAGTGCTAGTTGGTTAGAAGGAGATACGCAGTATTTT.

DNA of the CDR3: TGTGCCAGCAGTTCGCAGGCGGCGGAGGGTGTTGATGGCTACACCTTC. Translated, it gives CASSSQAAEGVDGYTF. The chain carries TRBV7-9 and TRBJ1-2; no firm D call. The germline CDR1 and CDR2 sequences are SEHNR and FQNEAQ (reference sequence). Trimming pared 6 bases from V and 6 bases from J, leaving 23 bases between. The CDR3 runs to 16 residues.

The chain employs TRBV9 and TRBJ1-2; 7 bases are a match to TRBD1. J was trimmed by 8 bases and V by 0 bases; bases with no gene match: 4. Germline V lookup: CDR1 SGDLS, CDR2 YYNGEE. The CDR3 contains 13 residues. In nucleotides, the CDR3 is TGTGCCAGCAGCGTAGGGGACAGAGGCGGCTACACCTTC. This encodes CASSVGDRGGYTF.

The rearrangement links TRBV28 to TRBJ2-1, with D unclear. There are 16 residues in the CDR3. The V and J ends lost 4 bases and 0 bases respectively, with 13 bases between them. Germline CDR1 MDHEN, CDR2 SYDVKM. The CDR3 loop reads CASSSARASSYNEQFF. CDR3 nucleotide sequence: TGTGCCAGCAGTTCCGCCCGGGCAAGCTCCTACAATGAGCAGTTCTTC.

This clonotype was seen only once. The gene calls are TRBV11-1 and TRBJ1-2; D gene unclear. The germline V gene encodes CDR1 SGHAT and CDR2 FQDESV (reference sequence). V was trimmed by 3 bases and J by 2 bases, leaving 10 bases between them. This CDR3 is 14 amino acids long. The CDR3 spells CASSFSRNNYGYTF. The CDR3 nucleotides are TGTGCCAGCAGCTTTTCCAGGAACAACTATGGCTACACCTTC. Complete variable domain (other parts from reference TRBV11-1 and TRBJ1-2): EAEVAQSPRYKITEKSQAVAFWCDPISGHATLYWYRQILGQGPELLVQFQDESVVDDSQLPKDRFSAERLKGVDSTLKIQPAELGDSAMYLCASSFSRNNYGYTFGSGTRLTVV.

The rearrangement joins TRBV20-1 to TRBJ2-5, with a weak D call TRBD2 (7 bases). The germline V gene has CDR1 DFQATT and CDR2 SNEGSKA (reference sequence). The CDR3 runs 15 residues. Trimming removed 2 bases at V and 4 bases at J, with 17 bases between. As DNA, the CDR3 is TGCAGTGCTAGAAGGGCGGGGGCCCCGGGAGAGACCCAGTACTTC. Translating it yields CSARRAGAPGETQYF.

The chain uses TRBV7-2 and TRBJ2-5; D unresolved. The CDR3 is made up of 13 amino acids. V lost 1 base to trimming and J lost 5 bases, with 8 bases between them. Germline assignment: CDR1 SGHTA and CDR2 FQGNSA. CDR3 protein: CASSLDMEETQYF. The CDR3 DNA sequence: TGTGCCAGCAGCTTAGACATGGAGGAGACCCAGTACTTC.

This chain joins TRBV6-4 and TRBJ2-3; tentatively, D is TRBD2 (6 bases). Trimming took 6 bases from V and 0 from J, leaving 13 bases between them. The germline V gene has CDR1 MRHNA and CDR2 SNTAGT. The CDR3 length is 15 residues. The CDR3, as DNA: TGTGCCAGCAGCCCGGGACTTTCTAGCACAGATACGCAGTATTTT. Translated: CASSPGLSSTDTQYF.

The chain uses TRBV19 and TRBJ2-2, with a possible D match to TRBD1 (5 bases). In germline, CDR1 is LNHDA, CDR2 SQIVND (reference sequence). V lost 1 base, J lost 5 bases, and 8 bases lay in between. The CDR3 is made up of 14 amino acids. Here the CDR3 DNA reads TGTGCCAGTAGTATAGCCCCAGGGACCGGGGAGCTGTTTTTT. Amino acid sequence: CASSIAPGTGELFF.

The chain is built from TRBV7-2 and TRBJ1-6, with D tentatively TRBD1 (6 bases). V lost 6 bases and J 9 bases, leaving 18 bases between the germline ends. Germline CDR1 reads SGHTA; CDR2 reads FQGNSA. The CDR3 spans 15 residues. CDR3 DNA sequence: TGTGCCAGCAGGGGAGGGGGGACGTCGTCTTCACCCCTCCACTTT. Its translation: CASRGGGTSSSPLHF.

The gene calls are TRBV18 and TRBJ2-3; D is tentatively TRBD1 or TRBD2 (5 bases each). CDR3 size: 16 residues. Trimming took 3 bases from V and 2 from J, leaving 15 bases between them. Germline loops: CDR1 KGHSH, CDR2 LQKENI. The CDR3 bases are TGTGCCAGCTCACCCTTTGGGACGAGCCCCACAGATACGCAGTATTTT. Amino acid sequence: CASSPFGTSPTDTQYF. Supplemented by reference TRBV18 and TRBJ2-3, the full variable domain reads NAGVMQNPRHLVRRRGQEARLRCSPMKGHSHVYWYRQLPEEGLKFMVYLQKENIIDESGMPKERFSAEFPKEGPSILRIQQVVRGDSAAYFCASSPFGTSPTDTQYFGPGTRLTVL.